The rows below give T cell receptor beta chains drawn from one sample of a study of T cell responses to AZD1222 COVID-19 vaccine. TCRdb keeps only in-frame clones here, not all; method: immunoSEQ multiplex PCR. The sample consists of over 110,000 clones, roughly 88% of them appearing once. This specimen was peripheral blood, taken 28 days after the second AZD1222 dose. The receptors originated from an adult who received the AZD1222 COVID-19 vaccine. The CDR3 runs from the conserved cysteine through the conserved F or W. The D gene is left open where the match is weak. Only some rows state a clone size, as once, few, many or a class for expanded clones.

j_call	clone_size	d_call	v_call	cdr3_nt	cdr3_aa
TRBJ2-3	once	TRBD2	TRBV11-1	TGTGCCAGCAGCTTAGCTCCCGAGACTAGCGGGGGGAAAACAGATACGCAGTATTTT	CASSLAPETSGGKTDTQYF
TRBJ2-1	.	TRBD2	TRBV2	TGTGCCAGCAGCCTCCTAGCGGGGGCAAACAATGAGCAGTTCTTC	CASSLLAGANNEQFF
TRBJ1-3	.	.	TRBV7-6	TGTGCCAGCAGCCGGACTGGGCCACGGAACGGAAACACCATATATTTT	CASSRTGPRNGNTIYF
TRBJ1-5	once	TRBD1	TRBV2	TGTGCCAGCAGTGAAGCGGGACAGACTTATAGCAATCAGCCCCAGCATTTT	CASSEAGQTYSNQPQHF
TRBJ2-7	.	TRBD2	TRBV2	TGTGCCAGCAGTGAAGATTCGGGAGGGCCCTACGAGCAGTACTTC	CASSEDSGGPYEQYF
TRBJ2-3	.	.	TRBV27	TGTGCCAGCAGTGCGACTAGTGCGGATACGCAGTATTTT	CASSATSADTQYF
TRBJ2-1	.	.	TRBV7-8	TGTGCCAGCAGCTTAAGCCCTGGGTCCTACAATGAGCAGTTCTTC	CASSLSPGSYNEQFF
TRBJ1-2	.	.	TRBV5-1	TGCGCCAGCAGCTCTACCTCAGGGGAACGCCCCGTCGGCTACACCTTC	CASSSTSGERPVGYTF
TRBJ1-6	.	.	TRBV6-5	TGTGCCAGCAGTTACCCCTCAAGAATTTCACCCCTCCACTTT	CASSYPSRISPLHF
TRBJ2-1	.	TRBD1	TRBV3-1/TRBV3-2	TGTGCCAGCAGCCGACCGGGACAGGGAAACAATGAGCAGTTCTTC	CASSRPGQGNNEQFF
TRBJ2-3	.	TRBD2	TRBV7-9	TGTGCCAGCAGTCGACTAGCGGGAGGTCTCCGCACAGATACGCAGTATTTT	CASSRLAGGLRTDTQYF
TRBJ2-4	.	TRBD1	TRBV19	TGTGCCAGTAGTATTCTTCCTTTACAGGGGGCGTTAGGCAAAAACATTCAGTACTTC	CASSILPLQGALGKNIQYF
TRBJ1-5	.	TRBD1	TRBV19	TGTGCCAGTAGTCTGGGACAGAATCAGCCCCAGCATTTT	CASSLGQNQPQHF
TRBJ1-1	.	.	TRBV7-2	TGTGCCAGCAGCTTAACAGCGAACACTGAAGCTTTCTTT	CASSLTANTEAFF
TRBJ1-5	.	.	TRBV10-1	TGCGCCAGCAGTGGGGGGTCACAGCCCCAGCATTTT	CASSGGSQPQHF
TRBJ2-1	.	TRBD2	TRBV3-1/TRBV3-2	TGTGCCAGCAGCCGGGGACTAGCGGGAGGGAAAAACAATGAGCAGTTCTTC	CASSRGLAGGKNNEQFF
TRBJ2-7	.	.	TRBV20-1	TGCAGTGCTCGTCCCGACCACGAGCAGTACTTC	CSARPDHEQYF
TRBJ1-3	.	.	TRBV9	TGTGCCAGCAGCGCCCCTACCGGAGCTGGAAACACCATATATTTT	CASSAPTGAGNTIYF
TRBJ2-4	.	.	TRBV18	TGTGCCAGCTCTCCGGACTCCGGGAGAGAGTACTTC	CASSPDSGREYF
TRBJ1-5	.	.	TRBV5-5	TGTGCCAGCAGCTTGGAAGGGGGATGGAATCAGCCCCAGCATTTT	CASSLEGGWNQPQHF
TRBJ2-3	once	TRBD1	TRBV7-3	TGTGCCAGCAGCTTAACCCTCGGGACAGGCACAGATACGCAGTATTTT	CASSLTLGTGTDTQYF
TRBJ1-5	.	.	TRBV6-5	TGTGCCAGCAGTTATGGGCGCGCCAATCAGCCCCAGCATTTT	CASSYGRANQPQHF
TRBJ1-6	.	.	TRBV7-2	TGTGCCAGCAGCCCCCGCACAGAGAGCTCCTATAATTCACCCCTCCACTTT	CASSPRTESSYNSPLHF
TRBJ2-2	once	.	TRBV5-4	TGTGCCAGCAGCTTGGTCGGGGTGACGGGCGGGGAGCTGTTTTTT	CASSLVGVTGGELFF
TRBJ1-2	once	.	TRBV5-3	TGTGCCAGAAGCCCCGGAGCATGTTATGGCTACACCTTC	CARSPGACYGYTF
TRBJ1-4	.	.	TRBV6-1	TGTGCCAGCCGTGAGGGCCCGGGTGAAAAACTGTTTTTT	CASREGPGEKLFF
TRBJ1-1	.	.	TRBV30	TGTGCCTGGTCATCCTGGGGGGGGAGGGACACTGAAGCTTTCTTT	CAWSSWGGRDTEAFF
TRBJ1-2	.	.	TRBV28	TGTGCCAGCAGTCTCCCAGGGTATCCGGATGGCTACACCTTC	CASSLPGYPDGYTF
TRBJ2-1	.	.	TRBV30	TGTGCCTGGACCCATGGAGGGGTTTTGTATGAGCAGTTCTTC	CAWTHGGVLYEQFF
TRBJ1-5	few	.	TRBV5-1	TGCGCCAGCAGCTTTGTTAGGGTATCGTTGGTCAATCAGCCCCAGCATTTT	CASSFVRVSLVNQPQHF
TRBJ2-3	.	.	TRBV20-1	TGCAGTGCGTCAGGAGATACGCAGTATTTT	CSASGDTQYF
TRBJ1-2	.	TRBD1	TRBV28	TGTGCCAGCAGCTCGGACAGGGTGGGCTACACCTTC	CASSSDRVGYTF
TRBJ1-1	.	TRBD1	TRBV19	TGTGCCAGTTCCCGGGACAGGGTTTTGAACACTGAAGCTTTCTTT	CASSRDRVLNTEAFF
TRBJ2-7	.	TRBD2	TRBV2	TGTGCCAGCAGCGTTAGCGGGAGGGCTGCCTACGAGCAGTACTTC	CASSVSGRAAYEQYF
TRBJ1-2	.	TRBD1	TRBV5-1	TGCGCCAGCAGCTTACAGGGGACAGGGGGCTATGGCTACACCTTC	CASSLQGTGGYGYTF
TRBJ1-2	.	.	TRBV12-3/TRBV12-4	.	CASSTSGPYGYTF
TRBJ2-1	.	TRBD1	TRBV14	TGTGCCAGCAGCCCAGCCGGGACAGGGACCGGTGAGCAGTTCTTC	CASSPAGTGTGEQFF
TRBJ2-7	.	.	TRBV6-6	TGTGCCAGCAGTTACGGGAGTTCGGTAGGGCCCGAGCAGTACTTC	CASSYGSSVGPEQYF
TRBJ1-1	.	.	TRBV24-1	TGTGCCACCAGTGACCCGCCGGGGCGCGGGAGGAACACTGAAGCTTTCTTT	CATSDPPGRGRNTEAFF
TRBJ1-5	.	.	TRBV4-3	TGCGCCAGCAGCCAACAATGGGGGGGTTCGAGTAGCAATCAGCCCCAGCATTTT	CASSQQWGGSSSNQPQHF
TRBJ1-4	.	TRBD1	TRBV14	TGTGCCAGCAGCCAGCACAGGGGGACTAATGAAAAACTGTTTTTT	CASSQHRGTNEKLFF
TRBJ2-7	.	TRBD1	TRBV28	TGTGCCAGCAGTGCCGGGGTGGGGACAGGATCCTACGAGCAGTACTTC	CASSAGVGTGSYEQYF
TRBJ2-4	.	.	TRBV19	TGTGCCAGTAGTATTGTGGGGCCCCAAAACATTCAGTACTTC	CASSIVGPQNIQYF
TRBJ1-2	.	TRBD1	TRBV19	TGTGCCAGTAGTTCCCCAGGACAGGGTAACTATGGCTACACCTTC	CASSSPGQGNYGYTF
TRBJ2-7	.	TRBD1	TRBV19	TGTGCCAGTAGTTCCCTACCGGGACAGGGGGCACGTGAGCAGTACTTC	CASSSLPGQGAREQYF
TRBJ1-5	.	TRBD1	TRBV6-5	TGTGCCAGCAGTTACTCGCTACAGGGGGGGAATCAGCCCCAGCATTTT	CASSYSLQGGNQPQHF
TRBJ2-7	once	TRBD1	TRBV7-9	TGTGCCAGCAGCCCCCGGGACAGCCCCACCTACGAGCAGTACTTC	CASSPRDSPTYEQYF
TRBJ1-4	.	.	TRBV2	TGTGCCAGTGGCGTACGGATTAATGAAAAACTGTTTTTT	CASGVRINEKLFF
TRBJ1-5	once	.	TRBV7-2	TGTGCCAGCAGCCTAACCCGGGACAAAACTCAGCCCCAGCATTTT	CASSLTRDKTQPQHF
TRBJ2-5	.	.	TRBV6-5	TGTGCCAGCAGCTTGGGGACACCGAAACAAGAGACCCAGTACTTC	CASSLGTPKQETQYF
TRBJ2-7	.	.	TRBV18	TGTGCCAGCTCACCACTACCCTTATATGACATAACCTACGAGCAGTACTTC	CASSPLPLYDITYEQYF
TRBJ2-1	.	.	TRBV2	TGTGCCAGCACCGACCCGGGATACAATGAGCAGTTCTTC	CASTDPGYNEQFF
TRBJ2-5	.	TRBD1	TRBV11-2	TGTGCCAGCAGCTTAGTAGGACAGGGGTTGGGTGAGACCCAGTACTTC	CASSLVGQGLGETQYF
TRBJ2-3	.	TRBD2	TRBV7-9	TGTGCCAGCACCGTCGGACTAGCTAGCACAGATACGCAGTATTTT	CASTVGLASTDTQYF
TRBJ2-7	.	TRBD1	TRBV5-1	TGCGCCAGCAGCTCTGGACAGGGTGGAACTTCCTACGAGCAGTACTTC	CASSSGQGGTSYEQYF
TRBJ1-6	.	.	TRBV18	TGTGCCAGCTCACCAGTGACGCTGAATTCACCCCTCCACTTT	CASSPVTLNSPLHF
TRBJ1-5	.	.	TRBV4-1	TGCGCCAGCAGCCTTAGGAGTAATCAGCCCCAGCATTTT	CASSLRSNQPQHF
TRBJ1-4	.	.	TRBV3-1/TRBV3-2	TGTGCCAGCAGCCAAGGGGGGGGCAATGAAAAACTGTTTTTT	CASSQGGGNEKLFF
TRBJ1-1	.	TRBD1	TRBV4-3	TGCGCCAGCAGCCAGGACAGGGGGCGGGTCGAAGCTTTCTTT	CASSQDRGRVEAFF
TRBJ2-5	.	.	TRBV2	TGTGCCAGCAGTGAAGTGGGGACTGGGGAGACCCAGTACTTC	CASSEVGTGETQYF